A single sample is the source of the 31 T cell receptor beta chains below, sequenced in a study of blood T cell repertoires in COVID-19 (TCRdb year 2020). The library was prepared using the immunoSEQ multiplex PCR assay. TCRdb retrieved this table from immuneACCESS and kept in-frame rearrangements only. Not all clones are present; in checked studies, unresolved V genes account for under half, and no reason is known for the remainder. For this sample there are about 70,000 clones; about four fifths appear just once. The leading ten clones occupy around 5% of the sample. Sequencing input: peripheral blood. The receptors here all came from a woman older than 75 with active or convalescent COVID-19.

This clone was seen a handful of times. The chain employs TRBV28 and TRBJ1-6; a possible D gene is TRBD1 (6 bases). This CDR3 is built from 14 residues. Germline values: CDR1 MDHEN, CDR2 SYDVKM. The ends were cut back, 2 bases at V and 13 bases at J, with 15 bases in the middle. The CDR3 loop reads CASSLTRTGGPLHF. The CDR3 bases are TGTGCCAGCAGTTTAACTCGGACGGGGGGCCCCCTCCACTTT. Combining the CDR3 with reference TRBV28 and TRBJ1-6 gives the whole variable domain DVKVTQSSRYLVKRTGEKVFLECVQDMDHENMFWYRQDPGLGLRLIYFSYDVKMKEKGDIPEGYSVSREKKERFSLILESASTNQTSMYLCASSLTRTGGPLHFGNGTRLTVT.

The chain joins TRBV5-1 to TRBJ2-5, with a tentative D call TRBD2 (5 bases). V lost 0 bases, J lost 4 bases, and 16 bases lay in between. The CDR3 is 16 residues long. The germline gives CDR1 SGHRS, CDR2 YFSETQ. The CDR3 here is CASSLDLSVRSETQYF. The CDR3 region has the DNA TGCGCCAGCAGCTTGGATCTTAGCGTCCGGTCAGAGACCCAGTACTTC.

The CDR3 spells CASIRDSSVNEQFF. CDR3 in DNA: TGCGCCAGCATCCGGGACAGCTCCGTCAATGAGCAGTTCTTC. The V call is TRBV5-1, the J call TRBJ2-1; 7 nucleotides match TRBD1. J gave up 6 bases and V 6 bases, and 9 bases lay outside the gene matches. The CDR3 consists of 14 residues. Germline V gives CDR1 SGHRS, CDR2 YFSETQ.

The chain recombines TRBV19 with TRBJ1-5; 8 nucleotides match TRBD1. The CDR3 is made up of 15 amino acids. V shed 5 bases, J shed 7 bases, and the junction held 10 bases outside the gene matches. The V gene's germline CDR1 is LNHDA and CDR2 SQIVND (reference sequence). The CDR3 loop reads CASSSRGQAGQPQHF. The DNA for the CDR3 is TGTGCCAGTAGTTCCAGGGGACAGGCGGGGCAGCCCCAGCATTTT.

The rearrangement uses TRBV6-5 and TRBJ2-3; D is perhaps TRBD1 (5 bases). Germline V gives CDR1 MNHEY, CDR2 SVGAGI. Deletions cut 4 bases from V and 9 bases from J, with 14 bases between. This CDR3 region has 13 residues. CDR3: CASSSYLGQTQYF. For the CDR3, the DNA is TGTGCCAGCAGTTCCTACTTGGGGCAGACGCAGTATTTT.

This clone occurred once. The V and J genes are TRBV4-1 and TRBJ1-4; D gene unclear. CDR3 length equals 17 residues. Germline V gene data show CDR1 as MGHRA and CDR2 as YSYEKL. V was clipped by 0 bases and J by 6 bases, with 17 bases between them. The CDR3 DNA sequence: TGCGCCAGCAGCCAAGAAACCAGCCTATGGGCAGATGAAAAACTGTTTTTT. Translating it yields CASSQETSLWADEKLFF.

The V and J genes are TRBV18 and TRBJ1-6; a weak D match, TRBD1 (5 bases). Germline V gene sequence: CDR1 KGHSH, CDR2 LQKENI. The V end lost 4 bases, the J end lost 6 bases, and 10 bases lay between the germline ends. This CDR3 comprises 14 residues. As DNA, the CDR3 is TGTGCCAGCTCACAAATACAGGTTAATTCACCCCTCCACTTT. Encoded protein: CASSQIQVNSPLHF.

This clone showed up just once. V usage is TRBV19 and J usage is TRBJ1-3; no definite D call. Germline CDR1 reads LNHDA; CDR2 reads SQIVND (reference sequence). Deletions cut 7 bases from V and 2 bases from J, with 15 bases between. The CDR3 consists of 15 residues. The CDR3 region is CASKTSGPTGNTIYF. The CDR3 DNA reads TGTGCCAGTAAGACGAGTGGGCCAACTGGAAACACCATATATTTT.

The chain is built from TRBV10-1 and TRBJ2-7; 9 nucleotides agree with TRBD1. Germline loops: CDR1 WNHNN, CDR2 SYGVQD (reference sequence). J gave up 2 bases and V 3 bases, and 5 bases lay outside the gene matches. This CDR3 region has 15 residues. CDR3 amino acids: CASSDPGTGTYEQYF. For the CDR3, the DNA is TGCGCCAGCAGTGACCCCGGGACAGGGACCTACGAGCAGTACTTC.

On this clone itself: Other DNA sequences in this sample translate to the same CDR3. The V gene is TRBV27, the J gene TRBJ1-4; D is undetermined. The CDR3 spans 13 residues. Germline CDR1 is MNHEY and CDR2 is SMNVEV (reference sequence). V lost 5 bases, J lost 4 bases, and 8 bases lay in between. CDR3 in amino acids: CASSPNSNEKLFF. CDR3 nucleotides: TGTGCCAGCAGTCCGAACAGTAATGAAAAACTGTTTTTT.

The genes are TRBV7-9 and TRBJ1-6; D gene unclear. Trimming removed 5 bases from V and 5 bases from J, with 10 bases in between. The CDR3 covers 14 residues. Germline assignment: CDR1 SEHNR and CDR2 FQNEAQ (reference sequence). The CDR3 bases are TGTGCCAGCAGCGCAAGCCCTAATAATTCACCCCTCCACTTT. Translated, it gives CASSASPNNSPLHF.

The chain recombines TRBV6-6 with TRBJ2-7; D is undetermined. The V end was cut by 0 bases, the J end by 6 bases, with 6 bases between. This CDR3 is built from 12 residues. Per the germline V gene, CDR1 is MNHNY and CDR2 is SVGAGI (reference sequence). The CDR3 here is CASSYSPGEQYF. The CDR3 bases are TGTGCCAGCAGTTACTCGCCGGGCGAGCAGTACTTC.

The rearrangement uses TRBV13 and TRBJ2-1; 8 bases are shared with TRBD2. In germline, CDR1 is PRHDT, CDR2 FYEKMQ (reference sequence). V dropped 5 bases and J dropped 8; count of bases not matched to a gene: 14. CDR3 length equals 16 residues. The CDR3 nucleotides read TGTGCCAGCAGCAAGCCATCGGGGGGGCTTTGGCATGAGCAGTTCTTC. This codes for CASSKPSGGLWHEQFF. The full variable domain, rest sourced from reference TRBV13 and TRBJ2-1, is AAGVIQSPRHLIKEKRETATLKCYPIPRHDTVYWYQQGPGQDPQFLISFYEKMQSDKGSIPDRFSAQQFSDYHSELNMSSLELGDSALYFCASSKPSGGLWHEQFFGPGTRLTVL.

The chain links TRBV6-5 to TRBJ1-2, with D possibly TRBD1 on 6 matching bases. CDR1 and CDR2 (germline): MNHEY, SVGAGI. The CDR3 is made up of 14 amino acids. Trimming took 2 bases from V and 4 from J, leaving 11 bases between them. The chain's CDR3 is CASSYQDSFYGYTF. The CDR3 nucleotides read TGTGCCAGCAGTTACCAGGACAGCTTCTATGGCTACACCTTC.

This sequence joins TRBV5-1 and TRBJ1-1; D perhaps matches TRBD1 (5 bases). Trimming cost V 4 bases and J 5 bases, with 21 bases left between them. This CDR3 contains 16 residues. Germline assignment: CDR1 SGHRS and CDR2 YFSETQ. The CDR3 is CASSLATDTFGTEAFF. In DNA form, the CDR3 reads TGCGCCAGCAGCCTCGCAACGGACACGTTTGGGACTGAAGCTTTCTTT. The whole variable domain, filled in from reference TRBV5-1 and TRBJ1-1, reads KAGVTQTPRYLIKTRGQQVTLSCSPISGHRSVSWYQQTPGQGLQFLFEYFSETQRNKGNFPGRFSGRQFSNSRSEMNVSTLELGDSALYLCASSLATDTFGTEAFFGQGTRLTVV.

This clone was found once. V gene TRBV10-3 combines with J gene TRBJ1-1; possible D gene TRBD1, 5 bases. This CDR3 is 14 amino acids long. With 1 base removed from V and 3 bases from J, the gap between germline ends came to 9 bases. Germline CDR1 reads ENHRY; CDR2 reads SYGVKD. CDR3 residues: CAISEFKQDTEAFF. CDR3 DNA sequence: TGTGCCATCAGTGAGTTTAAACAGGACACTGAAGCTTTCTTT.

This clone has only one observation. This chain uses TRBV5-4 with TRBJ1-3; 9 nucleotides align to TRBD1. The germline gives CDR1 SGHNT, CDR2 YYREEE (reference sequence). V shed 2 bases and J 4 bases; nucleotides not matched to a gene: 4. The CDR3 runs 15 residues. CDR3: CASSLQGALGNTIYF. The CDR3 DNA is TGTGCCAGCAGCTTACAGGGGGCGCTCGGAAACACCATATATTTT.

The chain recombines TRBV19 with TRBJ1-5; the D is unclear. The V end was cut by 1 base, the J end by 0 bases, with 4 bases between. Germline CDR1 and CDR2: LNHDA and SQIVND (reference sequence). The CDR3 extends over 14 amino acids. The CDR3: CASSIGSSNQPQHF. DNA for the CDR3: TGTGCCAGTAGTATAGGGAGTAGCAATCAGCCCCAGCATTTT.

The chain carries TRBV5-1 and TRBJ2-1, with TRBD2 matching 10 bases. The junction had 8 bases not matched to a gene; V was cut back by 4 bases and J by 4 bases. Germline-derived CDR1 and CDR2 are SGHRS and YFSETQ. The CDR3 is 16 residues long. The CDR3 loop reads CASSVPTSGTYNEQFF. As DNA, the CDR3 is TGCGCCAGCAGCGTACCCACTAGCGGGACTTACAATGAGCAGTTCTTC.

The chain links TRBV10-2 to TRBJ1-6; tentatively, D is TRBD1 (5 bases). This CDR3 has 15 residues. The V gene's germline CDR1 is WSHSY and CDR2 SAAADI. V was shortened by 8 bases and J by 3 bases, with 14 bases between the two germline ends. The CDR3 sequence: CASGSGGVYNSPLHF. CDR3 sequence (DNA): TGCGCCAGCGGATCGGGGGGAGTCTATAATTCACCCCTCCACTTT.

The sample holds a few counts of this clone. The gene calls are TRBV6-6 and TRBJ2-7; possibly TRBD2 for D (6 bases). Germline V gives CDR1 MNHNY, CDR2 SVGAGI (reference sequence). The CDR3 extends over 15 amino acids. The V end lost 6 bases, the J end lost 2 bases, and 17 bases lay between the germline ends. The CDR3, as DNA: TGTGCCAGCAGCAAACTAGGGACTCGAACCTACGAGCAGTACTTC. Translating it yields CASSKLGTRTYEQYF.

The gene calls are TRBV4-2 and TRBJ1-2; D not resolved. Germline CDR1 LGHNA, CDR2 YNFKEQ. The CDR3 length is 15 residues. With 0 bases removed from V and 2 bases from J, the gap between germline ends came to 10 bases. The CDR3 here is CASSQDWAGNYGYTF. The CDR3 bases are TGTGCCAGCAGCCAAGATTGGGCGGGAAACTATGGCTACACCTTC.

This sequence joins TRBV6-2 or TRBV6-3 and TRBJ2-7; D is unclear. Germline loops: CDR1 MNHEY, CDR2 SVGEGT. Trimming stripped 0 bases from V and 2 bases from J, with 11 bases between. This CDR3 is 15 amino acids long. CDR3 protein: CASSYSADKTYEQYF. CDR3 in DNA: TGTGCCAGCAGTTACTCTGCAGACAAGACCTACGAGCAGTACTTC.

This chain uses TRBV6-2 or TRBV6-3 with TRBJ1-1; weak D call: TRBD1 (5 bases). The CDR3 is made up of 14 amino acids. CDR1 and CDR2 (germline): MNHEY, SVGEGT. The V gene lost 0 bases and the J gene lost 1 base, with 6 bases spanning the gap. CDR3 residues: CASSYSTANTEAFF. Here the CDR3 DNA reads TGTGCCAGCAGTTACTCGACAGCGAACACTGAAGCTTTCTTT.

The V call is TRBV14, the J call TRBJ2-1; 15 bases match TRBD2. J was trimmed by 4 bases and V by 0 bases; bases with no gene match: 7. Germline V gene sequence: CDR1 SGHDN, CDR2 FVKESK. The CDR3 runs to 19 residues. In nucleotides, the CDR3 is TGTGCCAGCAGCCAAGATGAGGGACTAGCGGGGGGTCAGTACAATGAGCAGTTCTTC. It yields the protein CASSQDEGLAGGQYNEQFF.

This clone was seen only once. The chain has TRBV30 and TRBJ2-5, with D possibly matching TRBD1 (6 bases). V was cut by 3 bases and J by 1 base, with 6 bases left in between. The CDR3 spans 12 residues. Germline-derived CDR1 and CDR2 are GTSNPN and SVGIG (reference sequence). As DNA, the CDR3 is TGTGCCTGGAGCAGGGGCCAAGAGACCCAGTACTTC. Translated, it gives CAWSRGQETQYF.

The chain carries TRBV9 and TRBJ2-1; a weak D match, TRBD1 (6 bases). The CDR3 has 15 residues. Trimming took off 5 bases at V and 0 bases at J, with 12 bases between the two ends. Germline assignment: CDR1 SGDLS and CDR2 YYNGEE. CDR3 in amino acids: CASSTGTTSYNEQFF. In nucleotides, the CDR3 is TGTGCCAGCAGTACCGGGACAACCTCCTACAATGAGCAGTTCTTC.

The genes are TRBV5-1 and TRBJ2-3; D might be TRBD2 (6 bases). The CDR3 totals 15 residues. CDR1 SGHRS and CDR2 YFSETQ come from the germline V gene. V was clipped by 2 bases and J by 4 bases, with 14 bases between them. CDR3 in DNA: TGCGCCAGCAGCTTCTTGGACGGGAGCGCAGATACGCAGTATTTT. This translates into CASSFLDGSADTQYF.

The table lists this clone with a few counts. The chain uses TRBV10-1 and TRBJ2-7; tentative D call: TRBD1 (6 bases). V lost 6 bases to trimming and J lost 6 bases, with 18 bases between them. This CDR3 comprises 14 residues. Looked up from germline, CDR1 is WNHNN and CDR2 is SYGVQD (reference sequence). For the CDR3, the DNA is TGCGCCAGCAGCAAAGACAAGGGGGTGAGCGAGCAGTACTTC. This sequence encodes CASSKDKGVSEQYF.

V and J are TRBV4-3 and TRBJ2-1; TRBD2 is a possible D gene (7 bases). This CDR3 has 19 amino acids. Per germline, CDR1 LGHNA and CDR2 YSLEER. V lost 0 bases to trimming and J lost 10 bases, with 28 bases between them. CDR3 amino acids: CASSQDWQRPHPRGGEQFF. Here the CDR3 DNA reads TGCGCCAGCAGCCAAGATTGGCAACGCCCCCACCCGAGGGGGGGGGAGCAGTTCTTC.

This sequence joins TRBV10-1 and TRBJ1-6; TRBD1 aligns across 7 bases. The CDR3 runs to 16 residues. J gave up 7 bases and V 0 bases, and 6 bases lay outside the gene matches. Germline V lookup: CDR1 WNHNN, CDR2 SYGVQD (reference sequence). CDR3 in DNA: TGCGCCAGCAGTGAGTCTGCCGGGACAGCGAATTCACCCCTCCACTTT. This translates into CASSESAGTANSPLHF.